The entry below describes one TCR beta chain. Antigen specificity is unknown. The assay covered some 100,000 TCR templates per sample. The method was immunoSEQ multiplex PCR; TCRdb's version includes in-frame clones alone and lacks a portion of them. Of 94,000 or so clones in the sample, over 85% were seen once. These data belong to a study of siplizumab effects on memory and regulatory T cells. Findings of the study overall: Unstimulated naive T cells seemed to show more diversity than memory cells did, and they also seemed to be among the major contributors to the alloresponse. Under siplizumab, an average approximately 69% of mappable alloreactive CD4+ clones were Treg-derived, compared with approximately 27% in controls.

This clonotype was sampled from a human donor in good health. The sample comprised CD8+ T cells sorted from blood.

The chain's CDR3 is CASSRVAGGRQNEQFF. The CDR3 DNA reads TGCGCCAGCAGCCGCGTAGCGGGGGGGCGTCAAAATGAGCAGTTCTTC. The chain employs TRBV4-1 and TRBJ2-1, with 11 bases that match TRBD2. J was trimmed by 7 bases and V by 4 bases; bases with no gene match: 9. Germline V gene data show CDR1 as MGHRA and CDR2 as YSYEKL. The CDR3 loop spans 16 amino acids.